Shown below are 14 T cell receptor beta chains from a single sample sequenced in a study of CD4 T cells in relation to SARS-CoV-2 and coronaviruses (dated by TCRdb to the early 2020s). No cognate antigen is known for these TCRs. Receptor libraries were prepared by the immunoSEQ multiplex PCR assay. Here the immuneACCESS table is served through TCRdb, limited to in-frame sequences with V and J called. Missing clones are a known gap in these copies; in checked studies unresolved V genes cover under half, and the rest lacks a known reason. Present in this sample are around 31,000 clones, around 72% of which were seen just once. The leading ten clones occupy roughly an eighth of the sample. CD4+ T cells from unexposed donors were collected before the COVID-19 pandemic (2011-2018). After less than 13 days of culture, CD4+ T cells were isolated with the EasySep CD4+ T cell isolation kit. Material: CD4+ T cells from PBMCs, cultured in vitro. The receptor source for this set is a human donor in good health.

This chain joins TRBV7-9 and TRBJ1-3; maybe TRBD1 (5 bases). With 3 bases removed from V and 3 bases from J, the gap between germline ends came to 12 bases. The CDR3 length is 15 residues. Per germline, CDR1 SEHNR and CDR2 FQNEAQ (reference sequence). The CDR3 DNA reads TGTGCCAGCAGCTTCCAGGGAAATAGTGGAAACACCATATATTTT. Residues: CASSFQGNSGNTIYF. Looking up the rest from reference TRBV7-9 and TRBJ1-3 gives the full variable domain: DTGVSQNPRHKITKRGQNVTFRCDPISEHNRLYWYRQTLGQGPEFLTYFQNEAQLEKSRLLSDRFSAERPKGSFSTLEIQRTEQGDSAMYLCASSFQGNSGNTIYFGEGSWLTVV.

This chain joins TRBV7-9 and TRBJ2-5; D not resolved. Germline assignment: CDR1 SEHNR and CDR2 FQNEAQ (reference sequence). Trimming shortened V by 5 bases and J by 5 bases, and 9 bases separated the two germline ends. The CDR3 has 12 residues. The CDR3 loop is CASSRSQETQYF. The CDR3 DNA reads as TGTGCCAGCAGCAGAAGTCAGGAGACCCAGTACTTC.

The chain has TRBV7-9 and TRBJ2-1; TRBD2 might be the D (5 bases). V was clipped by 5 bases and J by 1 base, with 12 bases between them. Germline V gives CDR1 SEHNR, CDR2 FQNEAQ (reference sequence). The CDR3 covers 15 residues. The CDR3 bases are TGTGCCAGCAGCCAACCGGGGTCTTCCTACAATGAGCAGTTCTTC. Its translation: CASSQPGSSYNEQFF.

V is TRBV12-3 or TRBV12-4 and J is TRBJ2-6; D remains ambiguous. The V gene lost 8 bases and the J gene lost 1 base, with 6 bases spanning the gap. CDR3 length equals 13 residues. The CDR3: CASRRSGANVLTF. The DNA for the CDR3 is TGTGCCAGCCGGCGGTCTGGGGCCAACGTCCTGACTTTC.

The chain employs TRBV7-3 and TRBJ2-1; 8 bases match TRBD2. Germline CDR1 SGHTA, CDR2 FQGTGA. Trimming removed 4 bases from V and 5 bases from J; junction bases left unmatched: 19. This CDR3 contains 19 residues. CDR3 loop: CASSSTWGSGGGSNNEQFF. CDR3 in DNA: TGTGCCAGCAGCTCAACGTGGGGGTCGGGAGGGGGGTCCAACAATGAGCAGTTCTTC.

This clone was detected once. J is TRBJ1-2 and V is TRBV5-4; 7 bases match TRBD1. The CDR3 extends over 15 amino acids. With 5 bases clipped from V and 4 bases from J, the junction kept 11 bases outside the gene matches. The germline CDR1 and CDR2 sequences are SGHNT and YYREEE (reference sequence). The CDR3 nucleotides are TGTGCCAGCAGGAGGCGGGACAGAAGGAGCTATGGCTACACCTTC. Translating gives CASRRRDRRSYGYTF.

The chain links TRBV9 to TRBJ2-7, with 12 bases fitting TRBD1. The germline CDR1 and CDR2 sequences are SGDLS and YYNGEE. Trimming removed 3 bases from V and 5 bases from J; junction bases left unmatched: 6. The CDR3 spans 15 residues. CDR3: CASSAGTGGMNEQYF. CDR3 bases: TGTGCCAGCAGCGCTGGGACAGGGGGCATGAACGAGCAGTACTTC.

This chain uses TRBV5-6 with TRBJ1-6; D perhaps matches TRBD1 (5 bases). Germline V gene sequence: CDR1 SGHDT, CDR2 YYEEEE. This CDR3 comprises 14 residues. V was shortened by 1 base and J by 8 bases, with 10 bases between the two germline ends. The CDR3 region is CASSLYRRDSPLHF. The CDR3 nucleotides are TGTGCCAGCAGCTTGTACAGGCGAGATTCACCCCTCCACTTT.

V is TRBV3-1 (or the pseudogene TRBV3-2) and J is TRBJ2-7, with TRBD2 identical over 11 bases. The CDR3 contains 17 residues. Germline V gives CDR1 LGHDT, CDR2 YNNKEL (reference sequence). J gave up 5 bases and V 4 bases, and 13 bases lay outside the gene matches. The CDR3 DNA is TGTGCCAGCAGCCCGAGAATGGATAGCGGGGGGGCCAACGAGCAGTACTTC. It specifies CASSPRMDSGGANEQYF.

This chain links TRBV23-1 with TRBJ1-5, with D maybe TRBD1 (6 bases). TRBV23-1 has ORF status, its function being uncertain. V was cut by 7 bases and J by 2 bases, with 27 bases left in between. This CDR3 comprises 19 residues. CDR3 bases: TGCGCCAGCAACTCCCCCAGGGCAGGGGAGGGTTGCCGCAATCAGCCCCAGCATTTT. It encodes CASNSPRAGEGCRNQPQHF.

The chain joins TRBV10-3 to TRBJ1-2; D uncertain. In germline, CDR1 is ENHRY, CDR2 SYGVKD. The CDR3 is 14 amino acids. Deletions cut 3 bases from V and 4 bases from J, with 12 bases between. CDR3 bases: TGTGCCATCAGTGAAAATGGATTCGGCTATGGCTACACCTTC. Encoded protein: CAISENGFGYGYTF.

This clone was picked up one time. J is TRBJ2-7 and V is TRBV5-1; TRBD2 matches at 13 bases. V lost 4 bases and J lost 0; bases outside the gene matches: 4. The CDR3 totals 16 residues. CDR1 SGHRS and CDR2 YFSETQ come from the germline V gene. CDR3 loop: CASSVGLAGVSYEQYF. The CDR3 DNA reads TGCGCCAGCAGCGTCGGACTAGCGGGGGTCTCCTACGAGCAGTACTTC.

The genes are TRBV25-1 and TRBJ2-6; possible D gene TRBD2, 5 bases. The V and J ends lost 4 bases and 4 bases respectively, with 8 bases between them. Looked up from germline, CDR1 is MGHDK and CDR2 is SYGVNS. CDR3 size: 14 residues. CDR3 in amino acids: CASSGRGGANVLTF. CDR3 nucleotides: TGTGCCAGCAGTGGCCGAGGGGGGGCCAACGTCCTGACTTTC.

This clone was counted a few times. The chain is built from TRBV5-8 and TRBJ2-1; D gene ambiguous. Germline values: CDR1 SGHTS, CDR2 YDEGEE. The CDR3 length is 11 residues. The V gene lost 4 bases and the J gene lost 6 bases, with 5 bases spanning the gap. The CDR3 region is CASSLPNEQFF. CDR3 DNA: TGTGCCAGCAGCCTGCCCAATGAGCAGTTCTTC. Drawing the rest from reference TRBV5-8 and TRBJ2-1, the complete variable domain is EAGVTQSPTHLIKTRGQQATLRCSPISGHTSVYWYQQALGLGLQFLLWYDEGEERNRGNFPPRFSGRQFPNYSSELNVNALELEDSALYLCASSLPNEQFFGPGTRLTVL.